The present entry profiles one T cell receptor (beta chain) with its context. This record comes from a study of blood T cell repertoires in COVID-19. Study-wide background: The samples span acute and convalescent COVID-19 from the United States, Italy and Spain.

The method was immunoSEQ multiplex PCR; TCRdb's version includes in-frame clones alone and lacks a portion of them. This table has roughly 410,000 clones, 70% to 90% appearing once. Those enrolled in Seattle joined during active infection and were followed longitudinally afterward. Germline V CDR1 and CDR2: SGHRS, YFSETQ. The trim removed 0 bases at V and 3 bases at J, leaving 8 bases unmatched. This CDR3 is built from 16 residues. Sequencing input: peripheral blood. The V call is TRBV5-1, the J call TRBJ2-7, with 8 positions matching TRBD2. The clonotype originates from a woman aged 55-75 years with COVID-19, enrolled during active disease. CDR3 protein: CASSLDGPGGGYEQYF. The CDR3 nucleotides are TGCGCCAGCAGCTTGGATGGCCCGGGAGGGGGCTACGAGCAGTACTTC.